The present T cell receptor (beta chain) was sequenced within a study of cytomegalovirus exposure and HLA in healthy donors. Study summary: Early on, a data release was issued that held approximately 78 million unique TCRs from HLA-typed donors.

All donors participated as healthy donors of bone marrow. Study-wide results and limits: The study flagged around 160 TCR beta chains as cytomegalovirus-associated.

PCR amplification relied on 60 Vbeta primers (plus 13 Jbeta primers). The repertoire was sequenced with immunoSEQ multiplex PCR; TCRdb's copy has only in-frame clones and lacks some. Seen here are more than 100,000 clones, about 86% observed once, and the top ten hold 5.2%. Germline lookup yields CDR1 MNHNS and CDR2 SASEGT. The J segment lost 7 bases and the V segment lost 2 bases, leaving 11 bases of the junction unmatched. This CDR3 is 16 amino acids long. On this clone itself: The target antigen is unknown.

This sequence was found in a woman between 25 and 40 years old in good health and CMV-seronegative. Specimen: PBMCs. The chain couples TRBV6-1 to TRBJ1-2; 9 positions agree with TRBD1. The CDR3 spells CASSELGTGKGRGYTF. The CDR3 DNA reads as TGTGCCAGCAGTGAATTGGGGACAGGGAAGGGTCGTGGCTACACCTTC.